What follows describes a single T cell receptor (beta chain). These data are taken from a study of blood T cell repertoires in COVID-19. Overall study context: Collection of acute and convalescent COVID-19 samples took place in the United States, Italy and Spain. Nucleic acid was either cDNA or gDNA, and it came from T cells, B-cell-depleted T cells, or PBMCs.

The V and J ends lost 5 bases and 0 bases, in that order; junction bases with no gene match: 7. Germline V gives CDR1 MNHEY, CDR2 SMNVEV (reference sequence). CDR3 length: 15 residues. In the source study's methods: Amplification of reference gene primers was used by the study to estimate nucleated cell counts. The data were produced by immunoSEQ multiplex PCR, yet TCRdb's version contains in-frame clones alone and is incomplete. V and J calls and clone size are given by that table; D and trimming were obtained from the DNA. The sample yields 100,000 or so clones, nearly 95% seen once. The rearrangement joins TRBV27 to TRBJ2-7; 7 nucleotides line up with TRBD2. The sequence derives from a human donor with active COVID-19. The donor label of this sample is uncertain. Sequenced material: peripheral blood. The CDR3 sequence: CASSLSGITSYEQYF. The CDR3 DNA reads TGTGCCAGCAGTCTAAGCGGGATTACCTCCTACGAGCAGTACTTC.